Following are 30 T cell receptor beta chains from one sample sequenced in a study of T cells after yellow fever vaccination. TCRdb reprocessed the 5' RACE reads with MiXCR, giving one entry per CDR3 protein. This sample carries over 150,000 distinct CDR3 sequences, roughly 6.4% of them seen once, and the ten largest clones take just under 3%. The sample here was CD4+ T cells sorted from PBMCs, taken on the day of the first yellow fever vaccination. The receptor source for this set is a man younger than 35 who received the YFV17D yellow fever vaccine.

This clonotype was seen a few times. The chain links TRBV20-1 to TRBJ1-1; 9 nucleotides agree with TRBD1. V was pared by 1 base and J by 1 base, with 4 bases of the junction left unmatched. The CDR3 has 15 residues. In germline, CDR1 is DFQATT, CDR2 SNEGSKA (reference sequence). Here the CDR3 DNA reads TGCAGTGCTAGAGTTTGGGGACAGGGGAACACTGAAGCTTTCTTT. Protein: CSARVWGQGNTEAFF.

This clonotype came up a few times. J is TRBJ2-2 and V is TRBV5-6; D is unresolved. Deletions cut 0 bases from V and 3 bases from J, with 6 bases between. CDR1 and CDR2 (germline): SGHDT, YYEEEE. The CDR3 extends over 14 amino acids. The CDR3 spells CASSLDRHTGELFF. The CDR3 DNA reads TGTGCCAGCAGCTTGGACAGACACACCGGGGAGCTGTTTTTT.

This chain connects TRBV18 to TRBJ2-5; D is unresolved. This CDR3 contains 15 residues. V lost 3 bases and J 2 bases, leaving 13 bases between the germline ends. Germline V lookup: CDR1 KGHSH, CDR2 LQKENI. The CDR3 is CASSPPLSIQETQYF. CDR3 bases: TGTGCCAGCTCACCGCCCCTATCCATTCAAGAGACCCAGTACTTC.

This clonotype showed up many times. The chain couples TRBV14 to TRBJ2-5; D perhaps matches TRBD1 (5 bases). The CDR3 is 13 residues long. V was clipped by 6 bases and J by 5 bases, with 13 bases between them. The germline V gene has CDR1 SGHDN and CDR2 FVKESK. As DNA, the CDR3 is TGTGCCAGCAGAAAATTGCCAGGGGAGACCCAGTACTTC. This gives the protein CASRKLPGETQYF.

This clonotype appeared a few times. This rearrangement joins TRBV5-1 to TRBJ1-1; possible D gene TRBD1, 6 bases. Looked up from germline, CDR1 is SGHRS and CDR2 is YFSETQ. The V end lost 2 bases, the J end lost 6 bases, and 14 bases lay between the germline ends. The CDR3 loop spans 14 amino acids. The CDR3 DNA reads TGCGCCAGCAGCTTTCGGGATAACAGGGCTGAAGCTTTCTTT. Encoded protein: CASSFRDNRAEAFF.

The chain joins TRBV29-1 to TRBJ2-1; 10 nucleotides agree with TRBD2. V was clipped by 6 bases and J by 0 bases; unmatched bases: 8. Germline CDR1 reads SQVTM; CDR2 reads ANQGSEA. This CDR3 spans 16 amino acids. CDR3 sequence (DNA): TGCAGCGTGGGGCTAGCGGGGGTCAGCTCCTACAATGAGCAGTTCTTC. Translation: CSVGLAGVSSYNEQFF.

This chain joins TRBV6-5 and TRBJ1-1; D is perhaps TRBD1 (5 bases). Germline V gene sequence: CDR1 MNHEY, CDR2 SVGAGI. This CDR3 comprises 15 residues. Trimming took 8 bases from V and 4 from J, leaving 20 bases between them. The CDR3 here is CASRARSAGGTEAFF. The CDR3 nucleotides read TGTGCCAGCCGAGCTCGGTCTGCTGGGGGCACTGAAGCTTTCTTT.

This clonotype turned up a few times. The rearrangement joins TRBV20-1 to TRBJ2-7, with D maybe TRBD1 (7 bases). The V and J ends lost 2 bases and 0 bases respectively, with 11 bases between them. Germline loops: CDR1 DFQATT, CDR2 SNEGSKA (reference sequence). The CDR3 is 14 residues long. CDR3 sequence reads: CSARQGEASYEQYF. DNA for the CDR3: TGCAGTGCTAGACAGGGGGAGGCCTCCTACGAGCAGTACTTC.

CDR3 DNA: TGCAGTGCTAGTGGAAGGGGAGGGGAGCAAGAGACCCAGTACTTC. This gives the protein CSASGRGGEQETQYF. The chain joins TRBV20-1 to TRBJ2-5; 7 bases line up with TRBD2. Germline trimming cut 3 bases from V and 2 bases from J; bases unmatched to any gene: 9. The CDR3 spans 15 residues. In germline, CDR1 is DFQATT, CDR2 SNEGSKA (reference sequence).

The chain is built from TRBV20-1 and TRBJ2-7; D is perhaps TRBD1 (6 bases). V was shortened by 6 bases and J by 0 bases, with 9 bases between the two germline ends. Germline CDR1 DFQATT, CDR2 SNEGSKA (reference sequence). This CDR3 region has 12 residues. CDR3 amino acids: CSAKGHSYEQYV. The CDR3 DNA is TGCAGTGCGAAGGGACACTCCTACGAGCAGTACGTC.

This clonotype has a handful of counts. The rearrangement uses TRBV20-1 and TRBJ1-2, with D maybe TRBD1 (5 bases). The V gene's germline CDR1 is DFQATT and CDR2 SNEGSKA (reference sequence). The length of the CDR3 is 12 residues. V gave up 5 bases and J gave up 10 bases, with 17 bases separating them. The CDR3 sequence is CSAPYQAGSYTF. CDR3 bases: TGCAGTGCTCCCTACCAGGCAGGGTCCTACACCTTC.

This clonotype was seen repeatedly, ten times or more. The V and J genes are TRBV1 and TRBJ2-7; TRBD1 was called by the table and not checked on the DNA. TRBV1 constitutes a pseudogene. This CDR3 contains 13 residues. CDR3 sequence (DNA): TGCACCAGCAGCCAAGAAAGGGGTAGAGAGCAGTACGTC. Encoded protein: CTSSQERGREQYV.

This clonotype showed up many times. The chain uses TRBV5-1 and TRBJ2-2, with D perhaps matching TRBD2 (5 bases). Germline CDR1 SGHRS, CDR2 YFSETQ. The germline V and J ends were trimmed by 2 bases and 2 bases, with 10 bases remaining between them. There are 15 residues in the CDR3. DNA for the CDR3: TGCGCCAGCAGCTTCTCGACGGGAAACACCGGGGAGCTGTTTTTT. Encoded protein: CASSFSTGNTGELFF.

Ten or more counts support this clonotype. The rearrangement links TRBV5-4 to TRBJ2-7; 7 bases are shared with TRBD1. Germline V gives CDR1 SGHNT, CDR2 YYREEE (reference sequence). Trimming cost V 3 bases and J 2 bases; bases outside gene matches: 5. This CDR3 has 14 residues. The CDR3 loop reads CASSWDSSPYEQYV. The DNA of the CDR3 is TGTGCCAGCAGCTGGGACAGCAGCCCCTACGAGCAGTACGTC.

As to this clonotype: Its ends do not fully match the called genes, so a read error is possible. The chain joins TRBV4-2 to TRBJ1-5, with a tentative D call TRBD1 (5 bases). Germline values: CDR1 LGHNA, CDR2 YNFKEQ. The CDR3 runs to 16 residues. The CDR3 region has the DNA TGTGCCAGCAGCCTAAGTGGTTCAGGGCCAAATCGGCCCCAGCATTTT. Its translation is CASSLSGSGPNRPQHF.

This clonotype has ten or more counts. This sequence joins TRBV29-1 and TRBJ2-3; 9 bases fit TRBD2. CDR1 SQVTM and CDR2 ANQGSEA come from the germline V gene. The ends lost 8 bases at V and 6 bases at J; junction bases unmatched: 15. The CDR3 length is 15 residues. In DNA form, the CDR3 reads TGCAGCCAGCGGCAGAGCGGGGGGATCAGCGATACGCAGTATTTT. Residues: CSQRQSGGISDTQYF.

The V call is TRBV10-3, the J call TRBJ2-7; the D is unclear. The V end was cut by 3 bases, the J end by 7 bases, with 13 bases between. The CDR3 spans 13 residues. Germline CDR1 ENHRY, CDR2 SYGVKD. The CDR3 DNA reads as TGTGCCATCAGTGAATGGGCCTTTAGGGAGCAGTACTTC. This codes for CAISEWAFREQYF.

The table lists this clonotype with many counts. This sequence joins TRBV11-2 and TRBJ2-1; TRBD2 matches at 8 bases. V dropped 1 base and J dropped 9; count of bases not matched to a gene: 8. The CDR3 runs to 15 residues. Germline-derived CDR1 and CDR2 are SGHAT and FQNNGV. The DNA for the CDR3 is TGTGCCAGCAGCTTAGTTCCGGGGGGGCCCGGTGAGCAGTTCTTC. Amino acid sequence: CASSLVPGGPGEQFF.

The chain has TRBV4-1 and TRBJ2-3; 7 bases line up with TRBD2. The CDR3 sequence is 15 residues long. Germline V lookup: CDR1 MGHRA, CDR2 YSYEKL. V lost 4 bases, J lost 1 base, and 5 bases stayed unmatched. The CDR3 loop reads CASSLRLAGTDTQYF. In DNA form, the CDR3 reads TGCGCCAGCAGCCTAAGACTAGCAGGCACAGATACGCAGTATTTT.

This clonotype was detected many times. The rearrangement links TRBV6-1 to TRBJ1-1, with 7 bases matching TRBD1. This CDR3 has 14 residues. Germline loops: CDR1 MNHNS, CDR2 SASEGT. The V and J ends lost 5 bases and 5 bases, in that order; junction bases with no gene match: 8. CDR3 sequence reads: CASSKTGVGTEAFF. CDR3 DNA: TGTGCCAGCAGTAAAACAGGGGTGGGGACTGAAGCTTTCTTT.

This clonotype has a count of ten or more. The chain joins TRBV6-1 to TRBJ2-1; 11 positions agree with TRBD2. CDR1 and CDR2 (germline): MNHNS, SASEGT. There are 13 residues in the CDR3. Trimming removed 8 bases from V and 7 bases from J; junction bases left unmatched: 4. The CDR3 DNA sequence: TGTGCCAGCGAAATAGCGGGGGGGAATGAGCAGTTCTTC. This translates into CASEIAGGNEQFF.

This clonotype was seen more than once but under ten times. The chain employs TRBV7-3 and TRBJ2-2; the match to TRBD2 covers 12 bases. The CDR3 is made up of 16 amino acids. V lost 8 bases, J lost 0 bases, and 4 bases stayed unmatched. CDR1 is SGHTA, CDR2 FQGTGA, per germline. CDR3 sequence: CASQLAGGANTGELFF. CDR3 bases: TGTGCCAGCCAACTAGCGGGGGGCGCGAACACCGGGGAGCTGTTTTTT. The full variable domain, in which reference TRBV7-3 and TRBJ2-2 provide the parts outside the CDR3, is GAGVSQTPSNKVTEKGKYVELRCDPISGHTALYWYRQSLGQGPEFLIYFQGTGAADDSGLPNDRFFAVRPEGSVSTLKIQRTERGDSAVYLCASQLAGGANTGELFFGEGSRLTVL.

This clonotype was detected many times. The rearrangement links TRBV29-1 to TRBJ1-1; TRBD1 matches at 8 bases. This CDR3 is built from 14 residues. Germline V gene lookup returns CDR1 SQVTM and CDR2 ANQGSEA. V lost 6 bases and J lost 0; bases outside the gene matches: 6. This chain's CDR3 is CSVTETGVNTEAFF. CDR3 nucleotide sequence: TGCAGCGTGACCGAGACAGGGGTGAACACTGAAGCTTTCTTT.

This clonotype has at least ten counts. The rearrangement joins TRBV6-2 or TRBV6-3 to TRBJ2-2, with 9 bases aligning to TRBD1. V dropped 7 bases and J dropped 3; count of bases not matched to a gene: 6. The V gene's germline CDR1 is MNHEY and CDR2 SVGEGT. CDR3 length equals 15 residues. CDR3 region: CASNGQGSYTGELFF. CDR3 coding DNA: TGTGCCAGCAACGGACAGGGGAGTTACACCGGGGAGCTGTTTTTT.

This clonotype was observed a few times. This rearrangement joins TRBV5-1 to TRBJ2-1, with a weak D call TRBD1 (6 bases). There are 13 residues in the CDR3. V was trimmed by 0 bases and J by 8 bases, leaving 9 bases between them. The germline V gene encodes CDR1 SGHRS and CDR2 YFSETQ. CDR3 sequence: CASSLAGADEQFF. CDR3 sequence (DNA): TGCGCCAGCAGCTTGGCAGGGGCAGATGAGCAGTTCTTC.

This clonotype was seen repeatedly, ten times or more. The J gene is TRBJ2-2, the V gene TRBV11-2; 7 bases are shared with TRBD2. This CDR3 comprises 15 residues. After removal of 5 bases from V and 4 bases from J, the junction contained 7 bases not matched to a gene. Germline V gene lookup returns CDR1 SGHAT and CDR2 FQNNGV. In DNA, the CDR3 is TGTGCCAGCAGCCCAGGGAGGGTTATCACCGGGGAGCTGTTTTTT. It encodes CASSPGRVITGELFF.

Turning to this clonotype: A read error may be the cause here, since a much bigger clone is one base away. The chain is built from TRBV12-3 or TRBV12-4 and TRBJ2-7; TRBD1 is a possible D gene (7 bases). V lost 8 bases, J lost 3 bases, and 14 bases lay in between. The CDR3 is 13 residues long. For the CDR3, the DNA is TGTGCCAGCCGGAGGGACAGACACTACGAGCAGTACTTC. This codes for CASRRDRHYEQYF.

The table lists this clonotype with many counts. The J gene is TRBJ2-3, the V gene TRBV12-3 or TRBV12-4, with 7 bases matching TRBD2. This CDR3 comprises 18 residues. V lost 4 bases and J lost 5; bases outside the gene matches: 18. This CDR3 is CASSSFDPWGGTQDTQYF. The CDR3 nucleotides read TGTGCCAGCAGTTCTTTTGACCCTTGGGGGGGGACTCAAGATACGCAGTATTTT.

Many counts were recorded for this clonotype. The chain combines TRBV11-2 with TRBJ2-5, with a tentative D call TRBD1 (5 bases). This CDR3 is 16 amino acids long. Germline CDR1 is SGHAT and CDR2 is FQNNGV. V gave up 1 base and J gave up 5 bases, with 17 bases separating them. The CDR3 DNA follows: TGTGCCAGCAGCTTAGTAGACAGCCTGGGGCGGGAGACCCAGTACTTC. Protein sequence: CASSLVDSLGRETQYF.

There are many counts of this clonotype. The CDR3 sequence: CASSFELRGEKLFF. The CDR3 DNA is TGTGCCAGCAGCTTTGAGTTGCGGGGTGAAAAACTGTTTTTT. V gene TRBV7-9 combines with J gene TRBJ1-4; no firm D call. Germline-derived CDR1 and CDR2 are SEHNR and FQNEAQ (reference sequence). V was clipped by 3 bases and J by 7 bases, with 12 bases between them. This CDR3 is 14 amino acids long.